This TCR beta chain originates from a study of PD-L1 blockade in urothelial cancer. Across the whole study: Individuals in the cohort had been given 0 to 3 earlier chemotherapy regimens. Per blood sample, T cells had a median of approximately 150,000. Findings and limits, study-wide: A below-median TCR clonality in blood before treatment predicted better survival. It was durable-benefit patients whose tumor-associated blood clones expanded more at 3 weeks.

Noted time point: peripheral blood 6 weeks after treatment start. Repertoires were generated with immunoSEQ multiplex PCR, while TCRdb's copy carries only in-frame clones and drops some. The sample holds about 50,000 clones, 88% seen once. This CDR3 has 15 amino acids. CDR1 and CDR2 (germline): MNHEY, SVGAGI. The J segment lost 5 bases and the V segment lost 6 bases, leaving 7 bases of the junction unmatched. In the case of this clone: What it recognizes is unknown.

The sample in question was PBMCs, obtained around atezolizumab (anti-PD-L1) treatment. V and J are TRBV6-5 and TRBJ1-1; 12 bases match TRBD1. The clonotype comes from a man aged 55-75 years with urothelial cancer. The DNA of the CDR3 is TGTGCCAGCAGCGGCCGGGACAGGGGGCTTACTGAAGCTTTCTTT. Amino acids: CASSGRDRGLTEAFF.